This is a list of T cell receptor beta chains from one sample in a study of blood T cell repertoires in COVID-19. The repertoire was sequenced with immunoSEQ multiplex PCR; TCRdb's copy has only in-frame clones and lacks some. The profile shows about 200,000 clones, roughly nine tenths of them singletons. Specimen: peripheral blood. Receptors were obtained from a man in his 60s who had recovered from COVID-19. CDR3s include the opening cysteine and the closing phenylalanine or tryptophan. The order of the fields is D gene, clone size, V gene, J gene, CDR3 protein, CDR3 DNA. A D gene is named only where the DNA matches it firmly. Size is omitted from some rows. Given values are once, few, many or a class for expanded clones.

TRBD1,NA,TRBV5-6,TRBJ1-6,CASSFDRGQDNSPLHF,TGTGCCAGCAGCTTTGACAGGGGGCAGGATAATTCACCCCTCCACTTT
NA,NA,TRBV7-9,TRBJ2-1,CASRPDPTVEQFF,TGTGCCAGCAGACCCGACCCCACAGTTGAGCAGTTCTTC
TRBD2,NA,TRBV4-1,TRBJ2-5,CASSQSPGSGGETQYF,TGCGCCAGCAGCCAAAGCCCCGGGAGCGGGGGGGAGACCCAGTACTTC
TRBD1,once,TRBV19,TRBJ1-1,CASSISDRGRDTEAFF,TGTGCCAGTAGTATCAGCGACAGGGGGCGGGACACTGAAGCTTTCTTT
TRBD1,NA,TRBV5-6,TRBJ1-3,CASSADRGFATRNTIYF,TGTGCCAGCAGCGCCGACAGGGGCTTCGCGACTAGAAACACCATATATTTT
TRBD1,NA,TRBV6-1,TRBJ1-3,CASSVLGQGGILPGYTIYF,TGTGCCAGCAGTGTTCTGGGGCAGGGGGGCATTCTTCCCGGTTACACCATATATTTT
TRBD1,NA,TRBV18,TRBJ1-4,CASSLGQVKGNEKLFF,TGTGCCAGCTCACTGGGACAGGTTAAGGGAAATGAAAAACTGTTTTTT
TRBD1,NA,TRBV18,TRBJ2-4,CASSPQGATKNIQYF,TGTGCCAGCTCACCACAGGGGGCGACCAAAAACATTCAGTACTTC
TRBD2,NA,TRBV27,TRBJ2-2,CASSSGLAGNTGELFF,TGTGCCAGCAGTTCAGGACTAGCGGGAAACACCGGGGAGCTGTTTTTT
NA,NA,TRBV19,TRBJ1-4,CASSMGGSGEKLFF,TGTGCCAGTAGTATGGGGGGGAGTGGTGAAAAACTGTTTTTT
TRBD2,once,TRBV5-1,TRBJ2-5,CASSLRGGAEETQYF,TGCGCCAGCAGCTTGCGCGGGGGGGCCGAAGAGACCCAGTACTTC
NA,NA,TRBV20-1,TRBJ1-5,CSASLPRGGGNQPQHF,TGCAGTGCTAGTCTCCCCCGGGGAGGTGGAAATCAGCCCCAGCATTTT
TRBD1,NA,TRBV5-8,TRBJ2-7,CASTLDRGHSDEQYF,TGTGCCAGCACCCTGGACAGGGGGCATAGTGACGAGCAGTACTTC
NA,NA,TRBV6-5,TRBJ2-4,CASSSGGPKTFQYF,TGTGCCAGCAGTTCCGGGGGGCCCAAAACATTTCAGTACTTC
NA,NA,TRBV7-7,TRBJ2-5,CASSRTPTEGETQYF,TGTGCCAGCAGCCGAACCCCGACAGAAGGGGAGACCCAGTACTTC
TRBD2,NA,TRBV7-3,TRBJ2-5,CASSLTSGTSTRETQYF,TGTGCCAGCAGCTTAACGTCCGGGACTAGCACCAGGGAGACCCAGTACTTC
NA,NA,TRBV5-1,TRBJ1-4,CASSLGGGANEKLFF,TGCGCCAGCAGCCTCGGGGGAGGGGCTAATGAAAAACTGTTTTTT